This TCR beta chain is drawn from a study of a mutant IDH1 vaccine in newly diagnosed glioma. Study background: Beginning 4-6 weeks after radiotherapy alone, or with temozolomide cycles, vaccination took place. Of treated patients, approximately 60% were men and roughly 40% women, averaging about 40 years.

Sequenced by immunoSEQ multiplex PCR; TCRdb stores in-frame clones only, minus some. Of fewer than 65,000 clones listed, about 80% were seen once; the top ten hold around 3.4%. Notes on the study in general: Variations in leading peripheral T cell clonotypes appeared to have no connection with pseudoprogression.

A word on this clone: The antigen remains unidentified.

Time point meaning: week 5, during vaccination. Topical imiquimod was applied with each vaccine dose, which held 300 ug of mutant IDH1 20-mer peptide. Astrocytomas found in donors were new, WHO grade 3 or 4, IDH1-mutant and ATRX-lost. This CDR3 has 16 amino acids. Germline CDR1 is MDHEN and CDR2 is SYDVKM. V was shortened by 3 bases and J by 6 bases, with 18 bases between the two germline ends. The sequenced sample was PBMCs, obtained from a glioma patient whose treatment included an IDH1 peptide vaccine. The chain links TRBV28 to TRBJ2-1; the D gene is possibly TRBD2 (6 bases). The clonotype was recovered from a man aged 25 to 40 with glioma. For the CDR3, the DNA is TGTGCCAGCAGTTTGGTAACGGTCTGGGGACTCAATGAGCAGTTCTTC. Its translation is CASSLVTVWGLNEQFF.